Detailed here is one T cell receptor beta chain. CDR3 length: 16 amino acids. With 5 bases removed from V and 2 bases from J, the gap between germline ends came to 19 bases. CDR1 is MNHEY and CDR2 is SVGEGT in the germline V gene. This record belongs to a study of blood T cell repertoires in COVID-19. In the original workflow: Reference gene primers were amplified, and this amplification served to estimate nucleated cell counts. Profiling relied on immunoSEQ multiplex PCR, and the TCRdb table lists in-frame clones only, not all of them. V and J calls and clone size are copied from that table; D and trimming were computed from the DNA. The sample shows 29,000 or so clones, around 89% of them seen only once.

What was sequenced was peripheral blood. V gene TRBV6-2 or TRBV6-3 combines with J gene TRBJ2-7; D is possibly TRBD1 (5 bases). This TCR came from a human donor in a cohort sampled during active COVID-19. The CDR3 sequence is CASSPSGIGRTYEQYF. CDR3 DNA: TGTGCCAGCAGTCCCTCAGGGATCGGCAGAACCTACGAGCAGTACTTC.